Listed here are 30 T cell receptor beta chains from one sample, sequenced in a study of T-cell memory formation after mild COVID-19 (dated by TCRdb to the early 2020s). Libraries were constructed by 5' RACE. TCRdb names Illumina NovaSeq 6000 as the instrument used. TCRdb reworked the public reads: Q25 trimming with fastp, MiXCR clone assembly, productive beta chains retained. Merged by CDR3 protein, the rows form single entries marked with the most common genes and DNA. A total of some 82,000 distinct CDR3 sequences appear in this sample, roughly 12% of them only once. 41% of the sample lies in the top ten. Sequencing was performed on PBMCs or a T cell subset sorted from them (not recorded which). The receptors originated from a young man who had mild COVID-19 (a few samples of this study predate the infection). The sample titles of this study are shuffled in the database, so cell type and time point are left out; the donor was told from shared clones.

The table lists this clonotype with a few counts. This rearrangement joins TRBV11-2 to TRBJ1-1; weak D call: TRBD1 (5 bases). Looked up from germline, CDR1 is SGHAT and CDR2 is FQNNGV. Trimming pared 5 bases from V and 6 bases from J, leaving 7 bases between. There are 11 residues in the CDR3. CDR3 DNA: TGTGCCAGCAGCGGAGGGGCTGAAGCTTTCTTT. Translated: CASSGGAEAFF.

At least ten counts were recorded for this clonotype. CDR3 nucleotide sequence: TGTGCCAGCAGCTTAGAGGGACTCCCCAGCGATGAGCAGTTCTTC. Its translation is CASSLEGLPSDEQFF. The chain combines TRBV7-2 with TRBJ2-1; possible D gene TRBD2, 6 bases. The CDR3 spans 15 residues. CDR1 is SGHTA and CDR2 is FQGNSA in the germline V gene. Trimming stripped 1 base from V and 8 bases from J, with 15 bases between.

This clonotype was seen more than once but under ten times. This chain joins TRBV5-5 and TRBJ2-7; D may be TRBD1 (5 bases). Deletions cut 0 bases from V and 4 bases from J, with 11 bases between. Looked up from germline, CDR1 is SGHKS and CDR2 is YYEKEE (reference sequence). CDR3 length: 14 amino acids. The DNA of the CDR3 is TGTGCCAGCAGCTTGGCAGGGTCCACTTACGAGCAGTACGTC. This codes for CASSLAGSTYEQYV.

The sample holds a few counts of this clonotype. V is TRBV23-1 and J is TRBJ2-3, with 11 bases that match TRBD2. TRBV23-1 is an open reading frame whose function is uncertain. Trimming at V came to 3 bases and at J to 5 bases, leaving 7 bases not matched to a gene. CDR3 length: 16 residues. The CDR3 DNA sequence: TGCGCCAGCAGTCACCGACTAGCGGGGCGGGGAGATACGCAGTATTTT. Translated, it gives CASSHRLAGRGDTQYF.

This clonotype was picked up one time. The chain is built from TRBV12-3 or TRBV12-4 and TRBJ2-5; the D is unclear. The CDR3 contains 11 residues. V lost 3 bases and J 5 bases, leaving 4 bases between the germline ends. The CDR3 coding sequence is TGTGCCAGCAGTTTCACCGAGACCCAGTACTTC. This gives the protein CASSFTETQYF.

This clonotype has a count of ten or more. J is TRBJ2-1 and V is TRBV7-6; D gene uncertain. Germline CDR1 SGHVS, CDR2 FNYEAQ. The CDR3 is 13 amino acids. V was pared by 3 bases and J by 8 bases, with 11 bases between. The CDR3 sequence is CASSFRMQDEQFF. The CDR3 bases are TGTGCCAGCAGCTTCCGTATGCAAGATGAGCAGTTCTTC.

This clonotype was observed a few times. The V and J genes are TRBV27 and TRBJ2-2, with D possibly TRBD1 on 5 matching bases. Germline loops: CDR1 MNHEY, CDR2 SMNVEV (reference sequence). V was clipped by 2 bases and J by 5 bases, with 12 bases between them. This CDR3 comprises 15 residues. The CDR3 spells CASSLGLGATGELFF. The CDR3 region has the DNA TGTGCCAGCAGTTTAGGGCTAGGGGCAACCGGGGAGCTGTTTTTT.

There are a few counts of this clonotype. This CDR3 reads CASRGEDTGELFF. Here the CDR3 DNA reads TGTGCCTCCAGGGGGGAGGACACCGGGGAGCTGTTTTTT. This sequence joins TRBV7-3 and TRBJ2-2; a possible D gene is TRBD1 (7 bases). Germline CDR1 reads SGHTA; CDR2 reads FQGTGA. V was pared by 11 bases and J by 3 bases, with 13 bases between. The CDR3 consists of 13 residues.

This clonotype was seen only a few times. V gene TRBV5-1 combines with J gene TRBJ2-3, with D perhaps TRBD1 or TRBD2 (5 bases each). The CDR3 has 14 residues. Germline V gene lookup returns CDR1 SGHRS and CDR2 YFSETQ. Trimming cost V 3 bases and J 2 bases, with 10 bases left between them. CDR3 DNA sequence: TGCGCCAGCAGCTGGGACGGTGTCACAGATACGCAGTATTTT. This translates into CASSWDGVTDTQYF.

The V gene is TRBV27, the J gene TRBJ2-5, with D perhaps matching TRBD1 or TRBD2 (5 bases each). The CDR3 sequence is 16 residues long. V gave up 5 bases and J gave up 2 bases, with 18 bases separating them. Per germline, CDR1 MNHEY and CDR2 SMNVEV (reference sequence). The CDR3 reads CASSPTPGTRQETQYF. The CDR3 DNA reads TGTGCCAGCAGTCCGACCCCCGGGACGCGTCAAGAGACCCAGTACTTC.

This clonotype was observed many times. This CDR3 reads CASSLETGLPVYGYTF. The DNA for the CDR3 is TGTGCCAGCAGTCTAGAGACAGGCCTCCCCGTCTATGGCTACACCTTC. V gene TRBV6-2 or TRBV6-3 combines with J gene TRBJ1-2; D may be TRBD1 (6 bases). The length of the CDR3 is 16 residues. V gave up 5 bases and J gave up 4 bases, with 20 bases separating them. Per germline, CDR1 MNHEY and CDR2 SVGEGT.

The chain uses TRBV7-8 and TRBJ2-3, with D tentatively TRBD1 or TRBD2 (5 bases each). The V and J ends lost 0 bases and 4 bases respectively, with 14 bases between them. CDR1 and CDR2 (germline): SGHVS, FQNEAQ. The CDR3 runs to 16 residues. CDR3 DNA: TGTGCCAGCAGCTTAGCGTCCGGGACCGGACCAGATACGCAGTATTTT. It yields the protein CASSLASGTGPDTQYF.

This clonotype was recorded at least ten times. The CDR3: CASSYWSGTKYNEQFF. CDR3 sequence (DNA): TGTGCCAGCAGTTACTGGTCTGGGACAAAGTACAATGAGCAGTTCTTC. The J gene is TRBJ2-1, the V gene TRBV6-2 or TRBV6-3, with TRBD1 as a possible D gene (6 bases). The CDR3 extends over 16 amino acids. Germline V gene lookup returns CDR1 MNHEY and CDR2 SVGEGT. V was shortened by 1 base and J by 4 bases, with 14 bases between the two germline ends.

The sample holds many counts of this clonotype. The chain combines TRBV5-1 with TRBJ2-5; TRBD2 is a possible D gene (5 bases). Trimming stripped 4 bases from V and 0 bases from J, with 16 bases between. There are 16 residues in the CDR3. CDR1 is SGHRS, CDR2 YFSETQ, per germline. Here the CDR3 DNA reads TGCGCCAGCAGCCCCCGGGGTCCGACGAACCAAGAGACCCAGTACTTC. The encoded protein is CASSPRGPTNQETQYF.

This sequence joins TRBV27 and TRBJ1-4, with D maybe TRBD1 (6 bases). Germline V gives CDR1 MNHEY, CDR2 SMNVEV (reference sequence). V was trimmed by 0 bases and J by 6 bases, leaving 11 bases between them. This CDR3 contains 15 residues. The CDR3: CASSLSTGTYEKLFF. CDR3 bases: TGTGCCAGCAGTTTATCGACAGGAACCTATGAAAAACTGTTTTTT. The full variable domain, rest sourced from reference TRBV27 and TRBJ1-4, is EAQVTQNPRYLITVTGKKLTVTCSQNMNHEYMSWYRQDPGLGLRQIYYSMNVEVTDKGDVPEGYKVSRKEKRNFPLILESPSPNQTSLYFCASSLSTGTYEKLFFGSGTQLSVL.

The chain uses TRBV29-1 and TRBJ2-7; TRBD2 might be the D (6 bases). This CDR3 has 14 amino acids. CDR1 is SQVTM, CDR2 ANQGSEA, per germline. Trimming shortened V by 0 bases and J by 6 bases, and 15 bases separated the two germline ends. The CDR3 DNA reads as TGCAGCGTTGAAGAGCGCCGGATGGGAGGCGAGCAGTACTTC. This translates into CSVEERRMGGEQYF.

The table lists this clonotype with a few counts. The chain combines TRBV12-3 or TRBV12-4 with TRBJ2-2; D remains unclear. V shed 8 bases and J shed 7 bases, with 5 bases lying between them. The CDR3 consists of 10 residues. CDR3 in DNA: TGTGCCAGCGCAGGCGGGGAGCTGTTTTTT. Its translation is CASAGGELFF.

This clonotype was detected a few times. This rearrangement joins TRBV6-2 or TRBV6-3 to TRBJ1-5; no definite D call. The CDR3 sequence is 14 residues long. Germline CDR1 and CDR2: MNHEY and SVGEGT. V lost 6 bases and J 2 bases, leaving 11 bases between the germline ends. In DNA, the CDR3 is TGTGCCAGCAGAGACCCAACTGGCAATCAGCCCCAGCATTTT. As protein: CASRDPTGNQPQHF.

Here the CDR3 DNA reads TGTGCCAGCAGTTCTCCGGGACTAGCGGGGAGCTCCTACGAGCAGTACGTC. It translates to CASSSPGLAGSSYEQYV. The chain recombines TRBV28 with TRBJ2-7; 13 bases agree with TRBD2. Trimming cost V 4 bases and J 0 bases; bases outside gene matches: 6. Germline assignment: CDR1 MDHEN and CDR2 SYDVKM. The CDR3 is made up of 17 amino acids.

The chain combines TRBV7-6 with TRBJ2-3; D unresolved. Germline V CDR1 and CDR2: SGHVS, FNYEAQ. V shed 5 bases and J shed 1 base, with 10 bases lying between them. The length of the CDR3 is 14 residues. This CDR3 reads CASSKKDGTDTQYF. The CDR3 DNA reads as TGTGCCAGCAGCAAGAAGGACGGCACAGATACGCAGTATTTT.

The sample holds a few counts of this clonotype. The chain combines TRBV7-6 with TRBJ1-6; D is perhaps TRBD1 (5 bases). This CDR3 region has 20 residues. The germline V and J ends were trimmed by 4 bases and 5 bases, with 27 bases remaining between them. Germline CDR1 SGHVS, CDR2 FNYEAQ. This chain's CDR3 is CASSSGRLGTPDPNNSPLHF. CDR3 coding DNA: TGTGCCAGCAGCTCGGGTCGGTTGGGGACCCCTGACCCTAATAATTCACCCCTCCACTTT.

This clonotype appeared many times. The rearrangement uses TRBV7-2 and TRBJ1-3; D unclear. The length of the CDR3 is 14 residues. Trimming pared 3 bases from V and 0 bases from J, leaving 6 bases between. Germline V lookup: CDR1 SGHTA, CDR2 FQGNSA. CDR3 nucleotide sequence: TGTGCCAGCAGCTTCTCGTTCTCTGGAAACACCATATATTTT. Translating gives CASSFSFSGNTIYF.

This clonotype was seen a few times. This sequence joins TRBV7-9 and TRBJ1-2, with D unresolved. V shed 1 base and J shed 6 bases, with 12 bases lying between them. CDR1 and CDR2 (germline): SEHNR, FQNEAQ (reference sequence). The CDR3 has 14 residues. Written as DNA, the CDR3 is TGTGCCAGCAGCTTAGTTCCGGGGAGCGATGGCTACACCTTC. Translating it yields CASSLVPGSDGYTF.

This clonotype was recorded a few times. The CDR3 reads CASSGQGLQPQHF. The CDR3 DNA reads as TGTGCCAGCAGTGGACAGGGGCTTCAGCCCCAGCATTTT. The chain recombines TRBV12-3 or TRBV12-4 with TRBJ1-5; 9 bases match TRBD1. This CDR3 has 13 amino acids. Germline trimming cut 5 bases from V and 6 bases from J; bases unmatched to any gene: 2.

This clonotype was seen more than once but under ten times. V and J are TRBV5-5 and TRBJ2-2, with D uncertain. The CDR3 length is 12 residues. Trimming removed 1 base at V and 8 bases at J, with 6 bases between. In germline, CDR1 is SGHKS, CDR2 YYEKEE (reference sequence). Here the CDR3 DNA reads TGTGCCAGCAGCTTGTTGATTGGGGAGCTGTTTTTT. It encodes CASSLLIGELFF.

A few counts support this clonotype. This sequence joins TRBV27 and TRBJ2-6; TRBD1 matches 7 bases. Germline V gene lookup returns CDR1 MNHEY and CDR2 SMNVEV (reference sequence). V lost 4 bases and J lost 4; bases outside the gene matches: 16. The CDR3 has 19 amino acids. The DNA of the CDR3 is TGTGCCAGCAGTTCTCTTACAGGGGAGCAGATGTCAGGGGCCAACGTCCTGACTTTC. The encoded protein is CASSSLTGEQMSGANVLTF.

This chain links TRBV7-9 with TRBJ2-1; D may be TRBD2 (6 bases). V shed 4 bases and J shed 5 bases, with 15 bases lying between them. This CDR3 has 15 residues. The germline gives CDR1 SEHNR, CDR2 FQNEAQ (reference sequence). CDR3 sequence reads: CASSSRRAEHNEQFF. The CDR3 DNA reads TGTGCCAGCAGCTCCAGGAGGGCAGAGCACAATGAGCAGTTCTTC.

This clonotype was seen repeatedly, ten times or more. The chain is built from TRBV5-1 and TRBJ1-2, with D maybe TRBD1 (6 bases). Trimming shortened V by 2 bases and J by 8 bases, and 13 bases separated the two germline ends. CDR3 length: 13 amino acids. Germline V gene lookup returns CDR1 SGHRS and CDR2 YFSETQ. In DNA, the CDR3 is TGCGCCAGCAGCTTCCGGGGGGCATCGGGCTACACCTTC. It specifies CASSFRGASGYTF.

This clonotype occurred once. This rearrangement joins TRBV20-1 to TRBJ2-3; D gene unclear. There are 12 residues in the CDR3. V was shortened by 8 bases and J by 0 bases, with 9 bases between the two germline ends. Per germline, CDR1 DFQATT and CDR2 SNEGSKA (reference sequence). The CDR3 is CSPSWSTDTQYF. CDR3 coding DNA: TGCAGTCCCTCGTGGAGCACAGATACGCAGTATTTT.

The CDR3 DNA follows: TGCGCCAGCAGCTTGGCCCCGGACAGCCTCTACGAGCAGTACTTC. Translating gives CASSLAPDSLYEQYF. V and J are TRBV5-1 and TRBJ2-7; D is possibly TRBD1 (6 bases). Per the germline V gene, CDR1 is SGHRS and CDR2 is YFSETQ. V was clipped by 0 bases and J by 3 bases, with 13 bases between them. The CDR3 runs to 15 residues.